This T cell receptor beta chain is drawn from a study of Ad26.COV2.S vaccination and SARS-CoV-2 variants. Study-level background: Ad26.COV2.S given intramuscularly, once or twice 56 days apart. Study conclusions and caveats: While placebo recipients had lower spike-specific TCR breadth, vaccine recipients had more.

With regard to this clone: Its cognate antigen is unknown.

Treatment specified: some 19 received Ad26.COV2.S at low or high dose, single or two shots; several received placebo; per-sample allocation not given. Vaccine and placebo recipients were sampled on day 63 after the first injection. Boston provided a donor who was an adult aged 18-55 years. Vaccination employed an Ad26 vector expressing the Wuhan-strain SARS-CoV-2 spike. Some clones are missing from TCRdb's copy, which holds only in-frame ones; the method was immunoSEQ multiplex PCR. The sample gives 440,000 or so clones, about 92% of which show up once; around 1.7% is in the top ten. The starting material was peripheral blood, obtained in a trial of Ad26.COV2.S vaccine versus placebo. This receptor was obtained from a person aged 18-65 years who received the Ad26.COV2.S COVID-19 vaccine or a placebo.

The CDR3 DNA reads as TGTGCCAGTACCAGGGGAGACTCGCGGGATGAGCAGTTCTTC. It codes for CASTRGDSRDEQFF. The genes are TRBV19 and TRBJ2-1, with D possibly matching TRBD1 (6 bases). The V end lost 7 bases, the J end lost 8 bases, and 18 bases lay between the germline ends. This CDR3 is 14 amino acids long. Looked up from germline, CDR1 is LNHDA and CDR2 is SQIVND (reference sequence).